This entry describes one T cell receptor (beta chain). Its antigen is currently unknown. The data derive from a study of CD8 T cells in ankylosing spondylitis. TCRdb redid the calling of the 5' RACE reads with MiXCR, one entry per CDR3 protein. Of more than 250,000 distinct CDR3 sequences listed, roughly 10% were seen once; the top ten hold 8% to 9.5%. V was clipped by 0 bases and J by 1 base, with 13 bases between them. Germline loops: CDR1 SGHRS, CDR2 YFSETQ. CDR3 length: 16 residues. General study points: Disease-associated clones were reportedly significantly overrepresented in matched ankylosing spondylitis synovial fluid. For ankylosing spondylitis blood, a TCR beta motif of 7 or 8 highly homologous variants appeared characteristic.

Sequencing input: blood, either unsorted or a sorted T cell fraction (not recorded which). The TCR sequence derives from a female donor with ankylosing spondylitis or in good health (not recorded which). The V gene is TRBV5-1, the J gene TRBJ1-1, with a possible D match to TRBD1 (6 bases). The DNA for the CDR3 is TGCGCCAGCAGCTTGGCCAGGGGAGTGGGGAACACTGAAGCTTTCTTT. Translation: CASSLARGVGNTEAFF. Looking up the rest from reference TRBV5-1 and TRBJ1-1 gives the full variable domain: KAGVTQTPRYLIKTRGQQVTLSCSPISGHRSVSWYQQTPGQGLQFLFEYFSETQRNKGNFPGRFSGRQFSNSRSEMNVSTLELGDSALYLCASSLARGVGNTEAFFGQGTRLTVV.